The subject of this entry is one T cell receptor (beta chain). With 4 bases removed from V and 8 bases from J, the gap between germline ends came to 9 bases. The CDR3 loop spans 12 amino acids. Per germline, CDR1 LNHDA and CDR2 SQIVND (reference sequence). Authors' processing steps: Cell counts per sample came from amplifying reference gene primers. Assay used: immunoSEQ multiplex PCR; TCRdb lists only in-frame clones, some missing. V, J and clone size reflect that table, while D and trimming were determined from the DNA. The sample lists roughly 54,000 clones; 86% were seen once. The data derive from a study of blood T cell repertoires in COVID-19. Study background: Some COVID-19 samples were acute and others convalescent; all came from the United States, Italy and Spain. From T cells, B-cell-depleted T cells, or PBMCs came the material, which was cDNA or gDNA.

The source material was peripheral blood. The chain is built from TRBV19 and TRBJ1-5, with D tentatively TRBD1 (5 bases). The origin of this receptor is a woman aged 55-69 years with acute or convalescent COVID-19. This chain's CDR3 is CASSSQGKPQHF. CDR3 nucleotides: TGTGCCAGTAGTAGTCAGGGTAAGCCCCAGCATTTT.